The present T cell receptor (beta chain) was sequenced within a study of T cell clonality in common variable immunodeficiency. Broader study findings: In common variable immunodeficiency, TCR beta chains reportedly carried fewer deletions and N-nucleotide insertions.

TCRdb keeps only in-frame clones here, not all; method: immunoSEQ multiplex PCR. The profile covers about 55,000 clones, none occurring a single time. Trimming shortened V by 4 bases and J by 1 base, and 8 bases separated the two germline ends. CDR3 length: 15 amino acids. Germline CDR1 and CDR2: MNHNS and SASEGT. Both groups were predominantly of Caucasian heritage. This clone was counted many times. The target antigen is unknown. The CDR3 goes on 3 residues after the read ends, and that part is filled in from the germline J gene. Sequencing used peripheral blood mononuclear cells. The chain employs TRBV6-1 and TRBJ1-6; D possibly corresponds to TRBD1 (6 bases). The source of this sequence is a person aged 18 to 75 in good health. The covered CDR3 bases are TGTGCCAGCAGTGCGACAGGATCCTATAATTCACCC. Amino acid sequence: CASSATGSYNSP. In full, the CDR3 is CASSATGSYNSPLHF.